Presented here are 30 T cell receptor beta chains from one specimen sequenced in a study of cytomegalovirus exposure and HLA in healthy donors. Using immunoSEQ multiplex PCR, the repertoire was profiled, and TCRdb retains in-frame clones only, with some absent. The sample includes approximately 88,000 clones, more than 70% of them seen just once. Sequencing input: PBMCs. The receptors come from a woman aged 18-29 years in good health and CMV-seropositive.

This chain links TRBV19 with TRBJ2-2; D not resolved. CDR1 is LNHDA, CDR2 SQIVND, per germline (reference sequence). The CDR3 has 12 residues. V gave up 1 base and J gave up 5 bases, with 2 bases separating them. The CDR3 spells CASSIATGELFF. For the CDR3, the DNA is TGTGCCAGTAGTATAGCTACCGGGGAGCTGTTTTTT.

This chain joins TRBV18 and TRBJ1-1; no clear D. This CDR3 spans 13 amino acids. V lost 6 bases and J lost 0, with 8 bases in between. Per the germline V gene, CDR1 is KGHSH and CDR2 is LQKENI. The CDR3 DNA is TGTGCCAGCTCCCAATCATTGAACACTGAAGCTTTCTTT. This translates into CASSQSLNTEAFF.

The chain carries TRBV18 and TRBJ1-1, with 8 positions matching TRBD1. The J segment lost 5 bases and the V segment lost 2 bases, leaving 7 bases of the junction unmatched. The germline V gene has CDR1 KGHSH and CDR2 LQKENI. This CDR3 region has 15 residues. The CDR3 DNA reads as TGTGCCAGCTCACCAGGACAGGGTGCGCGGACTGAAGCTTTCTTT. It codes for CASSPGQGARTEAFF.

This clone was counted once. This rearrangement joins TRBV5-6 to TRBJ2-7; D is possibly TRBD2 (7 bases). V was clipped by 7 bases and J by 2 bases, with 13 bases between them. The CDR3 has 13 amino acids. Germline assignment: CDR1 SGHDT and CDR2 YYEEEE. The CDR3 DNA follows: TGTGCCAGCTACGGGGGGCGCGCCTACGAGCAGTACTTC. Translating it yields CASYGGRAYEQYF.

The CDR3 reads CAWSIGGSSYEQYF. CDR3 nucleotides: TGTGCCTGGAGTATTGGAGGGTCTTCCTACGAGCAGTACTTC. This rearrangement joins TRBV30 to TRBJ2-7, with a possible D match to TRBD2 (6 bases). CDR3 length: 14 residues. V lost 2 bases to trimming and J lost 1 base, with 12 bases between them. Germline V gene data show CDR1 as GTSNPN and CDR2 as SVGIG (reference sequence).

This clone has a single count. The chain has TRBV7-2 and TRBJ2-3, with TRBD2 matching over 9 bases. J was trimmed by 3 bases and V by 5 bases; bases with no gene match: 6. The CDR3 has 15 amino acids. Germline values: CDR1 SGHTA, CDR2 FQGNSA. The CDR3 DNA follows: TGTGCCAGCAGCCTTAGCGGGGGTTGGACAGATACGCAGTATTTT. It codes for CASSLSGGWTDTQYF.

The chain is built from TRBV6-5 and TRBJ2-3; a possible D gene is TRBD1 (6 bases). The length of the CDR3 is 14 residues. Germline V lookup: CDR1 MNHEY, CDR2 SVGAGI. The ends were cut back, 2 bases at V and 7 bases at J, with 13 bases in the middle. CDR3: CASSYVGDTYTQYF. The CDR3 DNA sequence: TGTGCCAGCAGTTACGTTGGGGACACGTATACGCAGTATTTT.

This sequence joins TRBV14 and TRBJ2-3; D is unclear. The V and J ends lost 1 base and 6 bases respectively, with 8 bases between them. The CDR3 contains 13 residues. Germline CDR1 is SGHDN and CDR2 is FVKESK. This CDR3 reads CASSQVGPDTQYF. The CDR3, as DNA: TGTGCCAGCAGCCAAGTTGGGCCCGATACGCAGTATTTT.

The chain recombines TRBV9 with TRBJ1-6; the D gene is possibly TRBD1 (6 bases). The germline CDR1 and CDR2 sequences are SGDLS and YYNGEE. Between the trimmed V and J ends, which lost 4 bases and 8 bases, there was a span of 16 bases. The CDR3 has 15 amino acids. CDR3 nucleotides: TGTGCCAGCAGCCCAACACAGGGTTTCTATTCACCCCTCCACTTT. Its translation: CASSPTQGFYSPLHF.

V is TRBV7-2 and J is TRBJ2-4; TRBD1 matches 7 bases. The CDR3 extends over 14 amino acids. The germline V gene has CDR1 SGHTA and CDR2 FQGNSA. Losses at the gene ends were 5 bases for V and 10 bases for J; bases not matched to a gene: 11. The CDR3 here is CASSLSPGTEIQYF. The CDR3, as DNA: TGTGCCAGCAGCCTTTCCCCCGGGACAGAGATTCAGTACTTC.

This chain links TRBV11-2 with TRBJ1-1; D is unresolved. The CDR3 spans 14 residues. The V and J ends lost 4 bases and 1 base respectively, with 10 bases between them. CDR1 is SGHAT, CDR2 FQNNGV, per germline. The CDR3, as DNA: TGTGCCAGCAGCTCGAGCGGGTGGAACACTGAAGCTTTCTTT. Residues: CASSSSGWNTEAFF.

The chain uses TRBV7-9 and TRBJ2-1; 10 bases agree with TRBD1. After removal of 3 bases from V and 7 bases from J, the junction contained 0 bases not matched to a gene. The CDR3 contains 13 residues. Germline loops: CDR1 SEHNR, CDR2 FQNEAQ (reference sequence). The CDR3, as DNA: TGTGCCAGCAGCTTGGACAGGGGGAATGAGCAGTTCTTC. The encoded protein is CASSLDRGNEQFF. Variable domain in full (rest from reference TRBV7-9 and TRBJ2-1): DTGVSQNPRHKITKRGQNVTFRCDPISEHNRLYWYRQTLGQGPEFLTYFQNEAQLEKSRLLSDRFSAERPKGSFSTLEIQRTEQGDSAMYLCASSLDRGNEQFFGPGTRLTVL.

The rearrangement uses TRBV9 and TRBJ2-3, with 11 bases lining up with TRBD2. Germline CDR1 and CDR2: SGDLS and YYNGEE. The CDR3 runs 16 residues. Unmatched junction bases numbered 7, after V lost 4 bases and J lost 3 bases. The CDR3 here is CASSLSGGAGTDTQYF. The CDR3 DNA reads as TGTGCCAGCAGCCTTAGCGGGGGGGCCGGGACAGATACGCAGTATTTT.

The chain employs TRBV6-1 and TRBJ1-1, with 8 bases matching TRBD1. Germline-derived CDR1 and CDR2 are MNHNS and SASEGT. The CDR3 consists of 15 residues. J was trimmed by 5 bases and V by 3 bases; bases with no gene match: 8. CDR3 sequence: CASSDARGRGTEAFF. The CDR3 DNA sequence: TGTGCCAGCAGTGATGCCAGGGGGCGTGGGACTGAAGCTTTCTTT.

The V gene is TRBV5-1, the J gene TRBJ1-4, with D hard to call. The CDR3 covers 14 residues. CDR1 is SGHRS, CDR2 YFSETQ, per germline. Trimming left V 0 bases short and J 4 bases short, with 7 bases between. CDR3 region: CASSLAHGNEKLFF. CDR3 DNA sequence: TGCGCCAGCAGCTTGGCGCACGGTAATGAAAAACTGTTTTTT.

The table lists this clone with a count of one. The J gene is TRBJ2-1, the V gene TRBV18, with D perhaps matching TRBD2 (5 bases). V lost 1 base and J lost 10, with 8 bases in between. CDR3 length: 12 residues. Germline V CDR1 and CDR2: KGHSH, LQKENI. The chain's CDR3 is CASSPLREEQFF. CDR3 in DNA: TGTGCCAGCTCACCACTGAGGGAAGAGCAGTTCTTC.

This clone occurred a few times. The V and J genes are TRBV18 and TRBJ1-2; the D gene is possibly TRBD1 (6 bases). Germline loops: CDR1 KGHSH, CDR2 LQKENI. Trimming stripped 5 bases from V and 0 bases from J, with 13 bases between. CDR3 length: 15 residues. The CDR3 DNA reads TGTGCCAGCTCATGGCAGGGGACGTCTAACTATGGCTACACCTTC. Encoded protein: CASSWQGTSNYGYTF.

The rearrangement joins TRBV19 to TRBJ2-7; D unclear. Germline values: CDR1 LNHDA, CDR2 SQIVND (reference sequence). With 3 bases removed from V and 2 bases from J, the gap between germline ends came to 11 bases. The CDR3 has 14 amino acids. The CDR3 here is CASSMVSRAYEQYF. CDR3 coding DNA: TGTGCCAGTAGTATGGTGAGTCGGGCCTACGAGCAGTACTTC.

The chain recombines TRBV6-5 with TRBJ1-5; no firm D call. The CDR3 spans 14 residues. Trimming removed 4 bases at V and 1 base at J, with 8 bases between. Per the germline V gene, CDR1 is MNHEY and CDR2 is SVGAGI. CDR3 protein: CASSSGRSNQPQHF. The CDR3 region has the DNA TGTGCCAGCAGTTCGGGTAGAAGCAATCAGCCCCAGCATTTT.

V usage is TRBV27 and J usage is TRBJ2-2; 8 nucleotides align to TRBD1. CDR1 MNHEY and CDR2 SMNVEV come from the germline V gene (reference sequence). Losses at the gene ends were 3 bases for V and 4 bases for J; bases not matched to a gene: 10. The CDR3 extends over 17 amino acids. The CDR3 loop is CASSLGRAGGSTGELFF. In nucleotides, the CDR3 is TGTGCCAGCAGTTTGGGACGGGCAGGGGGCAGCACCGGGGAGCTGTTTTTT.

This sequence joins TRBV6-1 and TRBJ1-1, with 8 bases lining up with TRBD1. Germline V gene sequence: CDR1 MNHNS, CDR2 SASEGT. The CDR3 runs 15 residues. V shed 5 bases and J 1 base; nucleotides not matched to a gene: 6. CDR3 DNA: TGTGCCAGCAGTCTCCACGGGACAGGGAACACTGAAGCTTTCTTT. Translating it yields CASSLHGTGNTEAFF.

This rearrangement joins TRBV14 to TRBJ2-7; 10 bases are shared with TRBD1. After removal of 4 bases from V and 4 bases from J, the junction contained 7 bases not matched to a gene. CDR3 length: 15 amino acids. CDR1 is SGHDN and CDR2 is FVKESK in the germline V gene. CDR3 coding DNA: TGTGCCAGCAGCCGACAGACAGGGGGCCTATACGAGCAGTACTTC. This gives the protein CASSRQTGGLYEQYF.

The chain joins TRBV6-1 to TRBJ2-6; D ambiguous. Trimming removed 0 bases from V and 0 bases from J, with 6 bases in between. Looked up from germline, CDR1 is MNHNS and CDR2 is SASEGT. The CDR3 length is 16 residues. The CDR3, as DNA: TGTGCCAGCAGTGAAGCGAGTGGCTCTGGGGCCAACGTCCTGACTTTC. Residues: CASSEASGSGANVLTF.

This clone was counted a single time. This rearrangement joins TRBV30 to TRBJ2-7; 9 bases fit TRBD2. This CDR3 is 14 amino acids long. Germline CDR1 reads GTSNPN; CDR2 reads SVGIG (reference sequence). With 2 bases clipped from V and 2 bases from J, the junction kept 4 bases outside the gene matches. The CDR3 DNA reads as TGTGCCTGGAGTTTGACTAGCGGCGCCTACGAGCAGTACTTC. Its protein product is CAWSLTSGAYEQYF.

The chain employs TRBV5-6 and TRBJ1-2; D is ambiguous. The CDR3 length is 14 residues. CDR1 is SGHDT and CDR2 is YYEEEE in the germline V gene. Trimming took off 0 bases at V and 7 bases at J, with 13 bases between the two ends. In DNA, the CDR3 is TGTGCCAGCAGCTTGGTCGCAAGCTCGCTTGGCTACACCTTC. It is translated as CASSLVASSLGYTF. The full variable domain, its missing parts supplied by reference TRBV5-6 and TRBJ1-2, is DAGVTQSPTHLIKTRGQQVTLRCSPKSGHDTVSWYQQALGQGPQFIFQYYEEEERQRGNFPDRFSGHQFPNYSSELNVNALLLGDSALYLCASSLVASSLGYTFGSGTRLTVV.

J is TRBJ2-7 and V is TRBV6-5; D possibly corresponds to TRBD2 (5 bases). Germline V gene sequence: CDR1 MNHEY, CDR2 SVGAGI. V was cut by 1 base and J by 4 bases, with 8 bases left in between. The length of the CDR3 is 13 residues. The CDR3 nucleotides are TGTGCCAGCAGTTACTTACGAGGGTACGAGCAGTACTTC. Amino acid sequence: CASSYLRGYEQYF.

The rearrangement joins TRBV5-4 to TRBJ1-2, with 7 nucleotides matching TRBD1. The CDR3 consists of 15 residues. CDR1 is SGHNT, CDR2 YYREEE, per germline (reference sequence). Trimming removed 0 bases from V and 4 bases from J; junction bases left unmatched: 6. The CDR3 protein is CASSLADRATYGYTF. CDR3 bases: TGTGCCAGCAGCTTGGCCGACAGGGCGACCTATGGCTACACCTTC.

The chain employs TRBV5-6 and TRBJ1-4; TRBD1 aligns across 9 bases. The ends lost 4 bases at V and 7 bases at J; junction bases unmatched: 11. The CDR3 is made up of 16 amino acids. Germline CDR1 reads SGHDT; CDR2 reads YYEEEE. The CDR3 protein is CASSLGTDRGFEKLFF. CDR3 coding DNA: TGTGCCAGCAGCCTTGGAACGGACAGGGGTTTTGAAAAACTGTTTTTT. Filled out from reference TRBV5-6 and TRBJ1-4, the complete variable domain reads DAGVTQSPTHLIKTRGQQVTLRCSPKSGHDTVSWYQQALGQGPQFIFQYYEEEERQRGNFPDRFSGHQFPNYSSELNVNALLLGDSALYLCASSLGTDRGFEKLFFGSGTQLSVL.

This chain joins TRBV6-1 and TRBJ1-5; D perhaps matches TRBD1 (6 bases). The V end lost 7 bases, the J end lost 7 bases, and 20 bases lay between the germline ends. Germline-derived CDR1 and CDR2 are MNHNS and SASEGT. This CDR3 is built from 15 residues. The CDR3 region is CASKGDMRGAQPQHF. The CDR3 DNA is TGTGCCAGCAAAGGGGACATGAGGGGCGCCCAGCCCCAGCATTTT.

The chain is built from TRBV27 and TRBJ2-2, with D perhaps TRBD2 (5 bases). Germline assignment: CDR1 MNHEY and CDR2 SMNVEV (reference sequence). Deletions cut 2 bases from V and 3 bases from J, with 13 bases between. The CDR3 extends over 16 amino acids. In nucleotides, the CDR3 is TGTGCCAGCAGTTTAAAAGCGGACGCGGACACCGGGGAGCTGTTTTTT. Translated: CASSLKADADTGELFF.